This T cell receptor beta chain was observed in a study of T cell responses to AZD1222 COVID-19 vaccine. Study overall: The study pooled second doses at about 4 or about 12 weeks.

About this clone itself: Antigen specificity is unknown.

V dropped 2 bases and J dropped 6 bases, with 17 bases sitting between them. CDR3 length: 15 amino acids. Per germline, CDR1 MNHEY and CDR2 SVGAGI. Only in-frame clones appear in the TCRdb table, and some are missing; sequencing was by immunoSEQ multiplex PCR. Of roughly 100,000 clones listed, about 85% are singletons. Study observations and caveats: Compared with day 0, the breadth and depth of the Spike-specific TCR repertoire rose significantly after two doses of AZD1222. Most donors were white British and more were female, and clonal diversity was possibly underestimated.

The input for sequencing was peripheral blood, taken on day 0 of AZD1222 vaccination. The gene calls are TRBV6-5 and TRBJ2-7, with D uncertain. The TCR sequence derives from an adult in good health. The CDR3 coding sequence is TGTGCCAGCAGTTACATGGCTATCGTTCCCTCCGAGCAGTACTTC. Translating gives CASSYMAIVPSEQYF.